A selection of T cell receptor beta chains follows, all from one sample in a study of beta chain features in type 1 diabetes. Produced via immunoSEQ multiplex PCR; TCRdb's table is partial and in-frame only. Of some 150,000 clones listed, roughly 10% are singletons. Material: naive CD4+ T cells from blood. The receptors stem from a man aged 18 to 29 in good health. The CDR3 runs from the conserved cysteine through the conserved F or W. The D gene is left open where the match is weak. A clone size is listed for some rows: how often the clone was seen (once, few, many), or a class if it is expanded.

d_call	j_call	v_call	clone_size	cdr3_aa	cdr3_nt
-	TRBJ2-2	TRBV9	-	CASSVRTDPNTGELFF	TGTGCCAGCAGCGTAAGGACAGACCCGAACACCGGGGAGCTGTTTTTT
TRBD1	TRBJ1-1	TRBV18	-	CASSPLIPRDRYTEAFF	TGTGCCAGCTCACCACTAATACCCCGGGACAGATACACTGAAGCTTTCTTT
-	TRBJ2-5	TRBV2	-	CASLGAGLETQYF	TGTGCCAGCTTAGGCGCGGGGCTCGAGACCCAGTACTTC
-	TRBJ2-7	TRBV7-2	few	CASSLAPGTTYEQYF	TGTGCCAGCAGCCTCGCCCCCGGGACAACCTACGAGCAGTACTTC
-	TRBJ2-1	TRBV7-2	many	CASSRGTSYNEQFF	TGTGCCAGCAGTCGGGGGACCTCCTACAATGAGCAGTTCTTC
-	TRBJ2-1	TRBV14	many	CASSQAGLTVWEQFF	TGTGCCAGCAGCCAAGCCGGACTGACCGTCTGGGAGCAGTTCTTC
-	TRBJ1-4	TRBV6-5	-	CASSYGLYKEKLFF	TGTGCCAGCAGTTACGGACTGTATAAGGAAAAACTGTTTTTT
TRBD1	TRBJ1-3	TRBV12-5	few	CASGLWTGGYTIYF	TGTGCTAGTGGTTTGTGGACAGGGGGTTACACCATATATTTT
-	TRBJ1-6	TRBV7-2	few	CASSLGSHNSPLHF	TGTGCCAGCAGCTTAGGTAGTCATAATTCACCCCTCCACTTT
-	TRBJ2-1	TRBV7-6	few	CASSLGGGVYNEQFF	TGTGCCAGCAGCTTAGGTGGCGGGGTTTACAATGAGCAGTTCTTC
TRBD2	TRBJ2-1	TRBV4-2	few	CASSQGTSNNEQFF	TGTGCCAGCAGCCAAGGGACTAGCAACAATGAGCAGTTCTTC
TRBD2	TRBJ2-4	TRBV6-1	few	CASSEGGLARNIQYF	TGTGCCAGCAGTGAAGGCGGACTAGCACGAAACATTCAGTACTTC
TRBD1	TRBJ1-2	TRBV2	few	CASTQTGSSDGYTF	TGTGCCAGCACCCAGACAGGGTCATCCGATGGCTACACCTTC
TRBD1	TRBJ1-2	TRBV11-2	-	CASSLFGDSPYGYTF	TGTGCCAGCAGCTTATTCGGGGACAGTCCTTATGGCTACACCTTC
TRBD2	TRBJ2-5	TRBV5-1	few	CASSPSGTGETQYF	TGCGCCAGCAGCCCTAGCGGGACCGGAGAGACCCAGTACTTC
-	TRBJ2-1	TRBV7-6	many	CASSLLAQSNEQFF	TGTGCCAGCAGCTTACTAGCGCAGTCCAATGAGCAGTTCTTC
-	TRBJ1-2	TRBV7-9	-	CASSLVGTPVGYGYTF	TGTGCCAGCAGCTTAGTCGGGACACCTGTTGGGTATGGCTACACCTTC
TRBD1	TRBJ1-1	TRBV29-1	few	CSTRDRGLNTEAFF	TGCAGCACTAGGGACAGGGGTCTGAACACTGAAGCTTTCTTT
TRBD2	TRBJ2-7	TRBV7-2	few	CASTQMVTSGPLEQYF	TGTGCCAGCACCCAAATGGTTACTAGCGGCCCCCTGGAGCAGTACTTC
-	TRBJ1-5	TRBV7-9	many	CASSPTAMWEPQHF	TGTGCCAGCAGCCCGACAGCTATGTGGGAGCCCCAGCATTTT
-	TRBJ2-3	TRBV29-1	-	CSVEDTGDTQYF	TGCAGCGTTGAAGATACGGGAGATACGCAGTATTTT
TRBD1	TRBJ1-6	TRBV6-6	few	CASSYLGTGGSPLHF	TGTGCCAGCAGTTACTTAGGGACAGGGGGTTCACCCCTCCACTTT
-	TRBJ1-5	TRBV12-1	-	CASIRKRYQPQHF	TGTGCCAGCATCCGGAAGCGGTATCAGCCCCAGCATTTT
-	TRBJ2-3	TRBV18	few	CASSPPGADTQYF	TGTGCCAGCTCACCACCCGGTGCAGATACGCAGTATTTT
TRBD2	TRBJ2-5	TRBV7-2	few	CASSLARLAGGWTQYF	TGTGCCAGCAGCTTAGCGCGGCTAGCGGGGGGATGGACCCAGTACTTC
TRBD1	TRBJ1-2	TRBV11-2	few	CASSLTGADGYTF	TGTGCCAGCAGCCTGACAGGGGCCGATGGCTACACCTTC
TRBD1	TRBJ1-5	TRBV6-1	-	CASSEMPGTGQPQHF	TGTGCCAGCAGTGAAATGCCAGGGACAGGGCAGCCCCAGCATTTT
-	TRBJ2-7	TRBV7-2	many	CASSGQQGDEQYF	TGTGCCAGCAGCGGCCAACAGGGAGACGAGCAGTACTTC
-	TRBJ1-2	TRBV27	-	CASSLYRYYGYTF	TGTGCCAGCAGTTTATACCGGTACTATGGCTACACCTTC
TRBD1	TRBJ2-5	TRBV19	few	CASSLRQGSGGTQYF	TGTGCCAGTAGTCTACGACAGGGGTCGGGTGGGACCCAGTACTTC
-	TRBJ2-3	TRBV5-1	-	CASSSGIRGGRTDTQYF	TGCGCCAGCAGCTCGGGAATTAGGGGGGGCCGCACAGATACGCAGTATTTT
TRBD1	TRBJ2-7	TRBV7-9	few	CASSFLGTGASYEQYF	TGTGCCAGCAGCTTCTTAGGGACAGGTGCTTCCTACGAGCAGTACTTC
-	TRBJ1-2	TRBV28	-	CASSFQGSYGYTF	TGTGCCAGCAGTTTCCAGGGCAGCTATGGCTACACCTTC
TRBD1	TRBJ2-1	TRBV5-6	-	CASSIGTDRAYNEQFF	TGTGCCAGCAGCATAGGGACAGACCGTGCCTACAATGAGCAGTTCTTC
TRBD1	TRBJ1-5	TRBV6-6	few	CARRTGRVDQPQHF	TGTGCCAGACGGACAGGGCGGGTGGATCAGCCCCAGCATTTT
TRBD2	TRBJ2-5	TRBV18	few	CASSPGTSGETQYF	TGTGCCAGCTCCCCGGGGACTAGCGGAGAGACCCAGTACTTC
-	TRBJ2-1	TRBV9	-	CASSVGALPGQFF	TGTGCCAGCAGCGTAGGGGCTCTCCCCGGGCAGTTCTTC
-	TRBJ2-3	TRBV4-3	-	CASSQSGGPDTQYF	TGCGCCAGCAGCCAATCGGGGGGCCCAGATACGCAGTATTTT
-	TRBJ1-1	TRBV30	many	CAWSEQGPTEAFF	TGTGCCTGGAGTGAACAGGGACCCACTGAAGCTTTCTTT
TRBD2	TRBJ2-7	TRBV7-2	few	CASSLEGLAIYEQYF	TGTGCCAGCAGCTTAGAGGGACTAGCGATCTACGAGCAGTACTTC
TRBD2	TRBJ2-1	TRBV6-5	-	CAIYSGGTDNEQFF	TGTGCCATCTATAGCGGGGGCACTGACAATGAGCAGTTCTTC